Here is one T cell receptor beta chain with its context. This clonotype was observed a few times. Its recognized antigen is unknown. There are no base qualities to consult, and no much larger clone falls within one base. These data are taken from a study of T cell repertoires in cytomegalovirus infection (dated by TCRdb to about 2019). About the investigation overall: The HLA type of each donor mattered for the analysis, because public TCR beta signatures pointed to carriage of CMV infection along with the matching HLA type. Broad study findings and their caveats: Cumulative frequency of public TCR beta family members discriminated carriers of CMV infection plus the relevant HLA type in this cohort and an independent approximately 350-donor cohort. The ex vivo response was dominated by HLA-C-restricted CMV-specific TCR beta clonotypes, which also provided the single most frequent clonotype in two of eight donors.

The CDR1 and CDR2 encoded by the germline V gene are LGHNA and YSLEER. The CDR3 covers 15 residues, taking in both the cysteine and the phenylalanine. Only CDR3 DNA remains: 45 bases, in frame from the first base. Cut back by 1 base and 6 bases, the V and J ends lie 14 bases apart. Instrument used: Illumina HiSeq 1500. Using fastp at Q25 and MiXCR, TCRdb reprocessed the public reads and kept productive beta chains. Under each unique CDR3 protein, matching rows form one entry showing the most common genes and DNA. The sample contains about 400,000 distinct CDR3 sequences, less than 20% of them found a single time. The ten largest clonotypes hold under 9% of the sample.

This receptor chain uses TRBV4-3 and TRBJ2-3; 5 matching bases give a weak D call of TRBD2. This TCR derives from a human donor in good health (CMV status not recorded). Some clones in this sample may be carry-over from other donors' samples. The sample comprised PBMCs. The DNA is as follows: TGCGCCAGCAGCCAAGTTAGGACTTCTGCGGATACGCAGTATTTT. It specifies CASSQVRTSADTQYF.